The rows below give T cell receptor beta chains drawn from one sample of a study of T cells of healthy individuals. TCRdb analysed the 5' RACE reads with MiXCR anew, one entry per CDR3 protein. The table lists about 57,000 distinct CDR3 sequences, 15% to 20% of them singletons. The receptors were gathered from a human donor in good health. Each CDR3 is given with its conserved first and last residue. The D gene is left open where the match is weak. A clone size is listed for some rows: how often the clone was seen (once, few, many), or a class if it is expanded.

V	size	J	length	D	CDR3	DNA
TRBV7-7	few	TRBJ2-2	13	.	CASSSLGTGELFF	TGTGCCAGCAGCTCCTTGGGCACCGGGGAGCTGTTTTTT
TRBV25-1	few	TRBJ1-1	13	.	CASSMQGNTEAFF	TGTGCCAGCAGCATGCAGGGGAACACTGAAGCTTTCTTT
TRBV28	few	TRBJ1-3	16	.	CASSSQWGSSGNTIYF	TGTGCCAGCAGTTCCCAATGGGGCTCCTCTGGAAACACCATATATTTT
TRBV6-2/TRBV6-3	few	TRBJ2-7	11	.	CASSTYYEQYF	TGTGCCAGCAGTACGTACTACGAGCAGTACTTC
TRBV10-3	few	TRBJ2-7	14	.	CAISGLRRDGEQYF	TGTGCCATCAGCGGTCTTAGGAGGGATGGCGAGCAGTACTTC
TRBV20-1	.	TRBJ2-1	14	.	CSAPRGGSYNEQFF	TGCAGTGCCCCTAGGGGCGGCTCCTACAATGAGCAGTTCTTC
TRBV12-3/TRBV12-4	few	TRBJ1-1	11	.	CASSPGGAAFF	TGTGCCAGCAGCCCTGGGGGGGCAGCTTTCTTT
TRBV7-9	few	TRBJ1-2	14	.	CASSLATESYGYTF	TGTGCCAGCAGCTTAGCGACGGAGAGCTATGGCTACACCTTC
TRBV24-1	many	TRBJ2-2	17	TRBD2	CATSGSSGYANTGELFF	TGTGCCACCAGTGGCTCTAGCGGGTACGCGAACACCGGGGAGCTGTTTTTT
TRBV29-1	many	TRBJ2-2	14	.	CSVGGELNTGELFF	TGCAGCGTAGGTGGGGAACTGAACACCGGGGAGCTGTTTTTT
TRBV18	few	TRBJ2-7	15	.	CASSPPGRSTYEQYF	TGTGCCAGCTCACCACCGGGTCGGTCAACCTACGAGCAGTACTTC
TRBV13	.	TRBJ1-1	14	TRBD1	CASSRTTGGTEAFF	TGTGCCAGCAGCCGAACCACAGGGGGGACTGAAGCTTTCTTT
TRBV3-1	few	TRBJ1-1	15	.	CASSQPGGRNTEAFF	TGTGCCAGCAGCCAACCCGGGGGGAGGAACACTGAAGCTTTCTTT
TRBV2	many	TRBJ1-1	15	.	CASSEQNPRNTEAFF	TGTGCCAGCAGTGAACAAAATCCCAGGAACACTGAAGCTTTCTTT
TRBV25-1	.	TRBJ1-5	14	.	CASRAGEGDQPQHF	TGTGCCAGCAGGGCCGGGGAAGGAGATCAGCCCCAGCATTTT
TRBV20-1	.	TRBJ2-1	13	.	CSPTGTRELGQFF	TGCAGCCCGACCGGGACACGGGAGCTTGGGCAGTTCTTC
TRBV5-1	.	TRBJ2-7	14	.	CASSLMGVEYEQYF	TGCGCCAGCAGCTTGATGGGGGTTGAATACGAGCAGTACTTC
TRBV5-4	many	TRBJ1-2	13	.	CASSLAGGKGYTF	TGTGCCAGCAGCTTGGCCGGAGGGAAGGGCTACACCTTC
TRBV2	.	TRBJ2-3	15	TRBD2	CASTRFTSGGDTQYF	TGTGCCAGCACTCGATTCACTAGCGGAGGAGATACGCAGTATTTT
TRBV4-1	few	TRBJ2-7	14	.	CASSHPGPAYEQYF	TGCGCCAGCAGCCACCCGGGACCCGCCTACGAGCAGTACTTC
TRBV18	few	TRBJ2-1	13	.	CASSPGPDRGQFF	TGTGCCAGCTCACCAGGACCCGACCGGGGGCAGTTCTTC
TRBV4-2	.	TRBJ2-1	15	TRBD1	CASSQGQGVGLQQFF	TGTGCCAGCAGCCAAGGCCAGGGGGTAGGCCTTCAGCAGTTCTTC
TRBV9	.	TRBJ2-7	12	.	CASSVGQGEQYF	TGTGCCAGCAGCGTGGGGCAGGGGGAGCAGTACTTC
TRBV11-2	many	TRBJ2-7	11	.	CASSLAGEQYF	TGTGCCAGCAGCTTAGCAGGCGAGCAGTACTTC
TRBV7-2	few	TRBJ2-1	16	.	CASSPRAGEWNNEQFF	TGTGCCAGCAGCCCCCGGGCGGGCGAATGGAACAATGAGCAGTTCTTC
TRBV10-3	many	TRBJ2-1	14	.	CAIIYSNLYNEQFF	TGTGCCATCATTTACTCCAACCTCTACAATGAGCAGTTCTTC
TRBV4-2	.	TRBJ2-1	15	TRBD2	CASSQGAGGSNEQFF	TGTGCCAGCAGCCAAGGAGCGGGAGGGTCCAATGAGCAGTTCTTC
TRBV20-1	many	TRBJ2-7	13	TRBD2	CSARGPAGDEQYF	TGCAGTGCTAGAGGGCCAGCGGGAGACGAGCAGTACTTC
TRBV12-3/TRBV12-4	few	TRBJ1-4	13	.	CASSPRGREKLFF	TGTGCCAGCAGTCCACGGGGGAGAGAAAAACTGTTTTTT
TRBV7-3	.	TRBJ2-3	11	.	CASSSADTQYF	TGTGCCAGCAGCTCCGCAGATACGCAGTATTTT
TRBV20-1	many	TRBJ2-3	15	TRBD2	CSAQGGLAKADTQYF	TGCAGTGCTCAAGGCGGACTAGCGAAGGCAGATACGCAGTATTTT
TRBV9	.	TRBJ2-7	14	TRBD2	CASSVASGNYEQYF	TGTGCCAGCAGCGTCGCTAGCGGGAACTACGAGCAGTACTTC
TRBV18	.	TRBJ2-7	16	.	CASSPLTGGSSYEQYF	TGTGCCAGCTCACCACTCACCGGAGGGAGCTCCTACGAGCAGTACTTC
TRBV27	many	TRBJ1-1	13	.	CASSYGQTTEAFF	TGTGCCAGCAGTTACGGACAAACCACTGAAGCTTTCTTT
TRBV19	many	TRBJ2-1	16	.	CASSIVGGGGYNEQFF	TGTGCCAGTAGTATAGTGGGAGGAGGAGGATACAATGAGCAGTTCTTC
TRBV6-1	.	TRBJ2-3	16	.	CASSEVAGRFTDTQYF	TGTGCCAGCAGTGAAGTGGCAGGGAGGTTCACAGATACGCAGTATTTT
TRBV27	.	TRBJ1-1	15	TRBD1	CASRLGVGQGFTAFF	TGTGCCAGCAGGTTGGGTGTTGGACAGGGCTTTACAGCTTTCTTT
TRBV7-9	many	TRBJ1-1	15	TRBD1	CASRKGQKLNTEAFF	TGTGCCAGCAGAAAGGGACAGAAACTGAACACTGAAGCTTTCTTT
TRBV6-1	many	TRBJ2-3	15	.	CASSERKAGADTQYF	TGTGCCAGCAGTGAAAGGAAGGCAGGGGCAGATACGCAGTATTTT
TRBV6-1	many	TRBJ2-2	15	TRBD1	CASRYDRGGTGELFF	TGTGCCAGCAGATACGACAGGGGCGGCACCGGGGAGCTGTTTTTT
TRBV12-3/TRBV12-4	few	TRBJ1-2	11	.	CASSEVYGYTF	TGTGCCAGCAGCGAGGTTTATGGCTACACCTTC
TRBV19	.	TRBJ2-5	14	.	CASSPLAHQETQYF	TGTGCCAGTAGTCCCCTGGCACACCAAGAGACCCAGTACTTC
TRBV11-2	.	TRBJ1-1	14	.	CASSLEATNTEAFF	TGTGCCAGCAGCTTAGAGGCAACCAACACTGAAGCTTTCTTT
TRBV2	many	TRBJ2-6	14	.	CASSPQAGANVLTF	TGTGCCAGCAGTCCGCAGGCTGGGGCCAACGTCCTGACTTTC
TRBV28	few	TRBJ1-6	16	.	CASSLTGPPRRSPLHF	TGTGCCAGCAGTTTAACAGGGCCACCGAGGAGATCACCCCTCCACTTT
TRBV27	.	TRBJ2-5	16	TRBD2	CASRSKREGWIKTQYF	TGTGCCAGCAGAAGTAAACGGGAGGGGTGGATAAAGACCCAGTACTTC
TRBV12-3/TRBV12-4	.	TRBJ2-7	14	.	CASSARGVGYEQYF	TGTGCCAGCAGCGCACGGGGCGTAGGGTACGAGCAGTACTTC
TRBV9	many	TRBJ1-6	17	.	CASSVEGRIEVNSPLHF	TGTGCCAGCAGCGTAGAGGGAAGAATTGAGGTTAATTCACCCCTCCACTTT
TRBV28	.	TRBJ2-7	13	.	CASRTRTPYEQYF	TGTGCCAGCAGGACCAGGACGCCCTACGAGCAGTACTTC
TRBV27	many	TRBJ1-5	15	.	CASRAGTLSNQPQHF	TGTGCCAGCAGAGCGGGGACCCTTAGCAATCAGCCCCAGCATTTT
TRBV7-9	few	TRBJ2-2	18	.	CASSPPNVRYSNTGELFF	TGTGCCAGCAGCCCCCCCAATGTCCGATACTCGAACACCGGGGAGCTGTTTTTT
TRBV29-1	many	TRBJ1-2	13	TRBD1	CSVEGGTGYGYTF	TGCAGCGTTGAAGGAGGGACAGGTTATGGCTACACCTTC
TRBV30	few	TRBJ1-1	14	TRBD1	CAWSLGTGGTEAFF	TGTGCCTGGAGTTTAGGGACAGGGGGAACTGAAGCTTTCTTT
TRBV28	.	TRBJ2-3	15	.	CASSPSSASSYTQYF	TGTGCCAGCAGTCCATCTAGTGCCTCTTCCTATACGCAGTATTTT